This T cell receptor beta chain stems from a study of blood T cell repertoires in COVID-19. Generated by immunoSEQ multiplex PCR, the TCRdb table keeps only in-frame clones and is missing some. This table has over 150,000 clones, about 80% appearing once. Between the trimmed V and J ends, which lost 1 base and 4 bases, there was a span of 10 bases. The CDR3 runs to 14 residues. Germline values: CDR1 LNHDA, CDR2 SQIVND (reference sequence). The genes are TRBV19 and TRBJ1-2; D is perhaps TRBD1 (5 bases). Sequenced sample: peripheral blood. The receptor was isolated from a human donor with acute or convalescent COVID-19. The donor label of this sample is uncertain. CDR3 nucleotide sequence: TGTGCCAGTAGTATAGGCCAAGGGGCCTATGGCTACACCTTC. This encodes CASSIGQGAYGYTF.